The clone carrying this T cell receptor beta chain was detected ten times or more. Its cognate antigen is unknown. Researchers amplified the TCR beta CDR3 regions from RNA transcripts. A set of HTBI primers served as the primers for a first-round RT-PCR of the TCR CDR3. TCRdb processed the multiplex PCR reads anew with MiXCR; each CDR3 protein has one entry. This table has fewer than 750,000 distinct CDR3 sequences, about 14% appearing once. CDR3 length: 16 residues. V was clipped by 5 bases and J by 3 bases, with 19 bases between them. Germline CDR1 reads MDHEN; CDR2 reads SYDVKM. The data are from a study of T cells in Graves' hyperthyroidism and ophthalmopathy. General observations from the study: Appearing also in blood were most of the thyroid clonotypes expanded above 0.001. From stable hyperthyroidism, ophthalmopathy was set apart by a 13 V-J model.

PBMCs were derived from around 10 ml fresh peripheral blood. This TCR was recovered from a woman between 45 and 60 years old with Graves' ophthalmopathy. The genes are TRBV28 and TRBJ1-2, with D possibly matching TRBD1 (5 bases). Sequencing was performed on blood. The CDR3 here is CASSPPGSGRDYGYTF. The CDR3 DNA is TGTGCCAGCAGTCCTCCCGGTTCAGGGCGAGACTATGGCTACACCTTC.